Each of the 5 T cell receptor beta chains below was sequenced from the same sample in a study of blood T cells in healthy people across ages. Using a J-beta primer mix together with a sample-barcoded 5' primer, a second PCR was run for roughly 7 to 12 cycles. One entry per CDR3 protein results from TCRdb running MiXCR on the 5' RACE reads. The data hold around 710,000 distinct CDR3 sequences, with roughly 45% observed a single time. Material for sequencing was blood. The receptors were gathered from a woman aged 60-75 years in good health.

The chain joins TRBV30 to TRBJ1-6; D remains ambiguous. CDR3 length: 11 amino acids. Trimming shortened V by 4 bases and J by 5 bases, and 3 bases separated the two germline ends. Per germline, CDR1 GTSNPN and CDR2 SVGIG (reference sequence). The CDR3 sequence is CAWTHNSPLHF. In nucleotides, the CDR3 is TGTGCCTGGACCCATAATTCACCCCTCCACTTT.

This clonotype appeared once. At one end the junction does not follow the germline gene, possibly because of a read error. The chain links TRBV18 to TRBJ1-2, with 7 bases fitting TRBD1. The CDR3 spans 13 residues. The V gene's germline CDR1 is KGHSH and CDR2 LQKENI. The CDR3 DNA reads as TGTGCCTGCTCACCCGACGACAGGGATGGCTACACCTTC. Translated: CACSPDDRDGYTF.

The rearrangement joins TRBV28 to TRBJ2-1; TRBD1 might be the D (5 bases). The germline gives CDR1 MDHEN, CDR2 SYDVKM. V gave up 5 bases and J gave up 3 bases, with 17 bases separating them. This CDR3 contains 16 residues. The CDR3 DNA follows: TGTGCCAGCAGTAAGGGTTGGGGCAGTAACTACAATGAGCAGTTCTTC. The encoded protein is CASSKGWGSNYNEQFF.

The chain is built from TRBV6-4 and TRBJ2-7; a possible D gene is TRBD2 (6 bases). The CDR3 covers 13 residues. The germline V and J ends were trimmed by 6 bases and 1 base, with 10 bases remaining between them. Germline V lookup: CDR1 MRHNA, CDR2 SNTAGT. The CDR3 here is CASSGTDSYEQYF. The CDR3 DNA sequence: TGTGCCAGCAGCGGGACTGATTCCTACGAGCAGTACTTC.

The rearrangement links TRBV20-1 to TRBJ2-7; D is possibly TRBD2 (5 bases). Trimming pared 3 bases from V and 3 bases from J, leaving 21 bases between. Germline V CDR1 and CDR2: DFQATT, SNEGSKA (reference sequence). This CDR3 comprises 16 residues. The CDR3: CSAREESGRAGYEQYF. The CDR3 region has the DNA TGCAGTGCTAGGGAGGAGTCAGGCCGGGCTGGCTACGAGCAGTACTTC.